What follows describes a single T cell receptor beta chain. This receptor's antigen is unknown. Base qualities were left out, and no much larger clone turns up one base away. The data are from a study of blood T cell repertoires in COVID-19 (TCRdb year 2020). Background on the whole study: Collaborator samples came from the United States, Italy and Spain and covered acute and convalescent phases of COVID-19. The prospective study material was composed of cDNA or gDNA derived from T cells, B-cell-depleted T cells, or PBMCs. The dataset comprised deeply sampled blood TCRbeta repertoires from subjects exposed to, actively infected with, or recovered from COVID-19. The repertoires were made available in a free public database intended to serve as a resource for research on the immune response to SARS-CoV-2. The samples were drawn from the first 160 participants of the ongoing ImmuneRACE study and from under 1,500 subjects provided by 6 global collaborators. A de-identified subject ID, COVID-19 status, age in years and sex were almost always included in the sample metadata. Where available, HLA class I and class II types were obtained from metadata supplied by the sample provider rather than from assay-based typing.

TCRbeta CDR3 regions were amplified from genomic DNA by means of the immunoSEQ Assay, a bias-controlled multiplex PCR. Per the authors' processing: Within the assay, amplification of reference gene primers was used to estimate how many nucleated cells each sample contained. To quantify the absolute abundance of each unique TCRbeta CDR3 rearrangement, sequence reads were collapsed and filtered. For each sample, productive Simpson clonality was calculated by taking the square root of Simpson's diversity index across productive rearrangements. Sourced from immuneACCESS, this table was stored by TCRdb with only in-frame sequences that have V and J called. A share of the clones is absent; for the studies checked, an unresolved V gene accounts for under half, and the remainder has no known explanation. V and J calls and clone size are as listed in that table; D and trimming were resolved from the DNA. In all, the sample holds about 170,000 clones, and approximately 90% of those were seen once. Approximately 5% of the sample lies in the top ten.

At one collaborating source in Seattle, patients were enrolled during active infection and were followed longitudinally through the course of disease. Whole blood was collected in K2EDTA tubes by collaborating institutions according to the institutions' own protocols. For TCRbeta analysis, collaborators shipped samples in one of three forms: frozen whole blood, isolated PBMCs, or DNA extracted from either of those sample types. Overall study results and their limits: How much clinical and demographic metadata was included differed by source and by participant, and the metadata was provided uncurated.

V has 3 bases trimmed and J has 5 bases trimmed; junction bases matching no gene number 5. The CDR3 runs 15 amino acids, cysteine and phenylalanine included. Only CDR3 DNA remains: 45 bases, in frame from the first base. The germline V gene (reference sequence) sets CDR1 to LNHNV and CDR2 to YYDKDF. The sequence came from a man younger than 30 with COVID-19, enrolled during active disease. The chain joins TRBV15 to TRBJ1-3, with 9 bases matching TRBD1. Sequencing was performed on peripheral blood. The CDR3 region reads CATSRDRGYRNTIYF. Read as DNA, the sequence is TGTGCCACCAGCAGGGACAGGGGCTACAGAAACACCATATATTTT.